Listed below are T cell receptor beta chains from one sample, sequenced in a study of T cell responses to AZD1222 COVID-19 vaccine. Some clones are missing from TCRdb's copy, which holds only in-frame ones; the method was immunoSEQ multiplex PCR. The sample lists roughly 98,000 clones, around 94% seen once, with roughly 13% in the top ten. Sequences were derived from peripheral blood, sampled on day 0 of AZD1222 vaccination. The receptors originated from an adult in good health. The CDR3 runs from the conserved cysteine through the conserved F or W.

TRBJ2-1,TRBV15,CATSRDRGGAYNEQFF
TRBJ2-1,TRBV10-3,CATLGGRQEYNEQFF
TRBJ2-7,TRBV28,CASSPGRISYEQYF
TRBJ2-3,TRBV10-3,CAIGTGGHTDTQYF
TRBJ1-1,TRBV20-1,CSARGGAEAFF
TRBJ2-7,TRBV7-9,CASSHRDRGSYEQYF
TRBJ2-5,TRBV7-2,CASSFGLKETQYF
TRBJ2-1,TRBV19,CASSPAPLAGGGSYNEQFF
TRBJ1-1,TRBV14,CASSKRGPAGDTEAFF
TRBJ2-2,TRBV6-5,CASSWTGNTGELFF
TRBJ1-2,TRBV6-5,CASSYGTAGGYTF
TRBJ1-5,TRBV19,CASSIEGGAQHF
TRBJ1-2,TRBV7-9,CASNYPEHGYTF
TRBJ1-4,TRBV7-9,CASSLSGTGNEKLFF
TRBJ2-7,TRBV19,CASSIENTNTYEQYF